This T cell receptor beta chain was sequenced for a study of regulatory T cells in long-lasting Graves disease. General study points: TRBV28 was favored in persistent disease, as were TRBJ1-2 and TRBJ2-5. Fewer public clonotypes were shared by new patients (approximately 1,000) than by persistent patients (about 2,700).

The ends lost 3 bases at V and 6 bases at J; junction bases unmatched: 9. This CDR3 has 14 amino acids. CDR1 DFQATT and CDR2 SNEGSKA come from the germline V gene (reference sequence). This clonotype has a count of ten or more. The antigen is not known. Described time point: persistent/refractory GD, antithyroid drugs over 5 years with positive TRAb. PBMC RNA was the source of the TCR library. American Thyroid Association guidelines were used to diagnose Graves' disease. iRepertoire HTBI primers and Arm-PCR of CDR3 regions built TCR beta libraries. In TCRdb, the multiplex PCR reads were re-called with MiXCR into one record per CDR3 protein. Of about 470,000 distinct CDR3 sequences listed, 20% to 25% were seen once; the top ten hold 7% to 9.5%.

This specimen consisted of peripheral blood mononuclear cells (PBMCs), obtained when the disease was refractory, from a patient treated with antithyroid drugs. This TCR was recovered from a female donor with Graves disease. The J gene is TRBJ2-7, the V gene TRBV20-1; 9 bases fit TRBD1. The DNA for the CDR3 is TGCAGTGCTAGTAGGACAGGGGATCGCGGCGAGCAGTACTTC. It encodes CSASRTGDRGEQYF.